The rows below give T cell receptor beta chains drawn from one sample of a study of cytomegalovirus exposure and HLA in healthy donors. The data were produced by immunoSEQ multiplex PCR, yet TCRdb's version contains in-frame clones alone and is incomplete. The sample contains roughly 190,000 clones, around 68% of which appear only once. The sequencing input was PBMCs. Receptors were obtained from a man between 35 and 55 years old in good health and CMV-seronegative. Each CDR3 is given with its conserved first and last residue. A D gene is named only where the DNA matches it firmly. Some rows have no size entry. The others give once, few or many, or a class for an expanded clone.

V gene	clone size	D gene	J gene	CDR3 DNA	CDR3 protein
TRBV5-1	.	TRBD1	TRBJ1-2	TGCGCCAGCCAAGAGGGGGGGACAGGGTTGTATGGCTACACCTTC	CASQEGGTGLYGYTF
TRBV29-1	.	TRBD1	TRBJ2-1	TGCAGCGTTGTGACCGGGTTTGGACAGGGCCCGTACAATGAGCAGTTCTTC	CSVVTGFGQGPYNEQFF
TRBV5-8	once	TRBD2	TRBJ2-5	TGTGCCAGCAGCTTGGGTCTAGCGGGGACAAAAGAGACCCAGTACTTC	CASSLGLAGTKETQYF
TRBV4-2	.	TRBD2	TRBJ2-3	TGTGCCAGCAGCCAAGCCCCCTGGACTAGCGTAGATACGCAGTATTTT	CASSQAPWTSVDTQYF
TRBV13	.	TRBD2	TRBJ2-2	TGTGCCAGCAGCTTAGCACCGGGACTAGCGGGAGATGGCACCGGGGAGCTGTTTTTT	CASSLAPGLAGDGTGELFF
TRBV6-8	.	.	TRBJ1-5	TGTGCCAGCAGTCGATCTAGTTCAGGGTTGAGTCAGCCCCAGCATTTT	CASSRSSSGLSQPQHF
TRBV7-6	.	.	TRBJ2-1	TGTGCCAGCAGCTTATTACAGGGAAGGACCAATGAGCAGTTCTTC	CASSLLQGRTNEQFF
TRBV6-1	.	TRBD1	TRBJ1-2	TGTGCCAGCAGTGAAAGGGGACAGTACTATGGCTACACCTTC	CASSERGQYYGYTF
TRBV7-9	few	TRBD2	TRBJ2-2	TGTTCCAGCAGCCAGACTAGCGGGAGTTATACCGGGGAGCTGTTTTTT	CSSSQTSGSYTGELFF
TRBV13	few	TRBD2	TRBJ2-7	TGTGCCAGCAGCTTGACTAGCGGGAGTGCGGTGGAGCAGTACTTC	CASSLTSGSAVEQYF
TRBV4-2	.	TRBD2	TRBJ2-3	TGTGCCAGCAGCCAGGGCGGGGGGGCCCTAGATACGCAGTATTTT	CASSQGGGALDTQYF
TRBV5-1	.	.	TRBJ2-7	TGCGCCAGCAAACTCTCTCCCGGGACTGGGGCCTACGAGCAGTACTTC	CASKLSPGTGAYEQYF
TRBV7-4	few	.	TRBJ1-5	TGTGCCAGCATACGACAATGTGATAGAACCCTTCAGGTCCAGCCCCAGCATTTT	CASIRQCDRTLQVQPQHF
TRBV11-2	few	.	TRBJ1-3	TGTGCCAGCAGCTTAGCCGCGGGGGCTGGAATGGCCATATATTTT	CASSLAAGAGMAIYF
TRBV5-1	.	.	TRBJ1-4	TGCGCCAGCAGCTTGGGACAGACTAATGAAAAACTGTTTTTT	CASSLGQTNEKLFF
TRBV30	.	.	TRBJ1-4	TGTGCCTGGAGTGTAGAGGACCCCAGGGTTGAAAAACTGTTTTTT	CAWSVEDPRVEKLFF
TRBV4-3	few	.	TRBJ1-5	TGCGCCAGCAGCCAAGAAGGAGACCTTAACCATCAGCCCCAGCATTTT	CASSQEGDLNHQPQHF
TRBV7-2	.	.	TRBJ2-6	TGTGCCAGCAGCCCTAGAAAAGGTGGGGCCAACGTCCTGACTTTC	CASSPRKGGANVLTF